This T cell receptor beta chain was documented in a study of T-cell memory formation after mild COVID-19. Study-wide context: TCR clusters were mostly confined to one donor each.

This clonotype occurred a few times. CDR1 is SGHTA, CDR2 FQGTGA, per germline. This CDR3 has 13 residues. Trimming took 4 bases from V and 6 from J, leaving 12 bases between them. In TCRdb, the 5' RACE reads were re-called with MiXCR into one record per CDR3 protein. The top ten clones hold roughly 12% of a sample with hundreds of thousands of distinct CDR3 sequences, 25% to 30% of them seen once. This TCR came from an adult woman who had mild COVID-19 (a few samples of this study predate the infection). Cell type and time point are not known. Input material: PBMCs or a T cell subset sorted from them (not recorded which). The V gene is TRBV7-3, the J gene TRBJ1-2; possible D gene TRBD1, 6 bases. CDR3 DNA sequence: TGTGCCAGCAGCTCCACAGGGTGGGATGGCTACACCTTC. Its translation is CASSSTGWDGYTF.